This record covers a single T cell receptor beta chain. Its antigen specificity is not known. Base qualities are missing; no much larger clone stands one base away. The immunoSEQ Assay, a bias-controlled multiplex PCR, was used to amplify TCRbeta CDR3 regions from genomic DNA. On the study's bioinformatics: Within the assay, amplification of reference gene primers was used to estimate how many nucleated cells each sample contained. Sequence reads were collapsed and filtered to measure the absolute abundance of every unique TCRbeta CDR3 rearrangement. For each sample, productive Simpson clonality was calculated as the square root of Simpson's diversity index over productive rearrangements. TCRdb took over this immuneACCESS table, retaining in-frame rearrangements with V and J assigned. Such tables are incomplete; in checked studies, under half of the missing clones stem from an unresolved V gene, and the remainder is unexplained. D and trimming come from the DNA, and the V and J calls and clone size come from that table. Counted in this sample were roughly 190,000 clones; roughly 81% of them appeared once. The ten top clones hold approximately 10% of the sample.

The source of the sample is a study of blood T cell repertoires in COVID-19 (dated by TCRdb to 2019 to 2021). For context, the study as a whole: Collaborator samples came from the United States, Italy and Spain and covered acute and convalescent phases of COVID-19. Nearly every sample came with metadata listing a de-identified subject ID, COVID-19 status, age in years and sex. Where available, HLA class I and class II types were obtained from metadata supplied by the sample provider rather than from assay-based typing. Subjects who had been exposed to COVID-19, were actively infected with it, or had recovered from it provided the deeply sampled blood TCRbeta repertoires that made up the dataset. Samples came from the ongoing ImmuneRACE study (first 160 participants) plus 1,254 subjects from 6 global collaborators. The repertoires were released in a freely available public database intended as a resource for research on the immune response to SARS-CoV-2. The material from the prospective study consisted of cDNA or gDNA derived from T cells, B-cell-depleted T cells, or PBMCs. General findings and caveats noted by the study authors: The amount of clinical and demographic metadata varied by source and participant and was provided uncurated.

V and J are truncated by 5 bases and 5 bases respectively, leaving an intervening sequence of 17 bases. The CDR3 sequence holds 15 residues, the cysteine and phenylalanine included. Only the CDR3 portion is preserved as DNA: 45 bases, with reading frame beginning at the first base. CDR1 SEHNR and CDR2 FQNEAQ were looked up in the germline V gene (reference sequence). At one collaborating source in Seattle, patients were enrolled during active infection and were followed longitudinally through the course of disease. Each collaborating institution followed its own protocols to collect whole blood in K2EDTA tubes. For TCRbeta analysis, collaborators shipped samples as frozen whole blood, isolated PBMCs, or DNA extracted from either of those sample types.

Sequences were obtained from peripheral blood. The chain is made from TRBV7-9 and TRBJ2-3; possibly the D gene is TRBD1, per 6 matching bases. This TCR was recovered from a woman aged 40 to 50 with COVID-19, enrolled during active disease. The nucleotide sequence is TGTGCCAGCAGCGTCCAGGGGCTTCCGATAGATACGCAGTATTTT. This is translated as CASSVQGLPIDTQYF.